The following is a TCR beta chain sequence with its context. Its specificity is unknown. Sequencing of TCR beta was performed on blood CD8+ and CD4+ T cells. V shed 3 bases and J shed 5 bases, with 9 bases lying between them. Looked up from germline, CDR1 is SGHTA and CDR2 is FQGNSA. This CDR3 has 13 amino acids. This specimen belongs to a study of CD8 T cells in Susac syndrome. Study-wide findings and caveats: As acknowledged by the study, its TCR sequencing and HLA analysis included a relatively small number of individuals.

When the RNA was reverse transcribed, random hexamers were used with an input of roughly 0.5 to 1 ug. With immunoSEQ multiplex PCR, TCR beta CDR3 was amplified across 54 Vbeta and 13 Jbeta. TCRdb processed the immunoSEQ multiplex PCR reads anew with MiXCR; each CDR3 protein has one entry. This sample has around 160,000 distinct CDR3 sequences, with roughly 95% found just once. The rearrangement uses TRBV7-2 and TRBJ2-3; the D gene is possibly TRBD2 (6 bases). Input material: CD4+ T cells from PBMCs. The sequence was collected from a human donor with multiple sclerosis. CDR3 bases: TGTGCCAGCAGCTTTAGGCGGGGAGATACGCAGTATTTT. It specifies CASSFRRGDTQYF.